The 16 T cell receptor beta chains given below trace back to one sample, sequenced in a study of cytomegalovirus exposure and HLA in healthy donors. The PCR ran on 60 Vbeta and 13 Jbeta primers. The method was immunoSEQ multiplex PCR; TCRdb's version includes in-frame clones alone and lacks a portion of them. The repertoire holds about 140,000 clones, with over 80% as singletons. Sequencing was performed on PBMCs. The receptors stem from a female donor in good health and CMV-seronegative.

The chain joins TRBV7-9 to TRBJ2-7, with TRBD1 matching over 8 bases. J gave up 5 bases and V 3 bases, and 9 bases lay outside the gene matches. Germline V gene lookup returns CDR1 SEHNR and CDR2 FQNEAQ (reference sequence). There are 15 residues in the CDR3. The CDR3: CASSFLGQGGNEQYF. The CDR3 DNA sequence: TGTGCCAGCAGCTTTTTAGGACAGGGTGGGAACGAGCAGTACTTC.

In DNA, the CDR3 is TGTGCCAGCAGCCAAGGTGGGGCTCAGGAGACCCAGTACTTC. Protein sequence: CASSQGGAQETQYF. The V gene is TRBV4-2, the J gene TRBJ2-5; TRBD1 might be the D (5 bases). Germline CDR1 LGHNA, CDR2 YNFKEQ. The CDR3 has 14 residues. V shed 1 base and J shed 5 bases, with 11 bases lying between them.

The chain employs TRBV6-5 and TRBJ2-7; D remains ambiguous. This CDR3 has 16 amino acids. Germline V CDR1 and CDR2: MNHEY, SVGAGI. V was trimmed by 0 bases and J by 0 bases, leaving 12 bases between them. This chain's CDR3 is CASSYSSTVDSYEQYF. The CDR3 DNA follows: TGTGCCAGCAGTTACTCCTCAACAGTCGACTCCTACGAGCAGTACTTC.

The V gene is TRBV29-1, the J gene TRBJ2-2; 12 bases map to TRBD2. CDR1 and CDR2 from the germline V gene are SQVTM and ANQGSEA. This CDR3 region has 14 residues. V dropped 2 bases and J dropped 7; count of bases not matched to a gene: 2. The CDR3 coding sequence is TGCAGCGTTGAACTAGCGGGAGGGGTCGGGGAGCTGTTTTTT. It is translated as CSVELAGGVGELFF.

CDR3 residues: CASSSKRLSGYTF. The CDR3 coding sequence is TGTGCCAGTAGTAGTAAGAGGCTCTCTGGCTACACCTTC. The V call is TRBV19, the J call TRBJ1-2; D remains unclear. The V end was cut by 4 bases, the J end by 7 bases, with 13 bases between. CDR3 length: 13 amino acids. Germline lookup yields CDR1 LNHDA and CDR2 SQIVND (reference sequence).

The chain couples TRBV19 to TRBJ2-1, with D unresolved. Per germline, CDR1 LNHDA and CDR2 SQIVND (reference sequence). The CDR3 consists of 13 residues. Between the trimmed V and J ends, which lost 1 base and 5 bases, there was a span of 6 bases. As DNA, the CDR3 is TGTGCCAGTAGTATAGGCCAGAACAATGAGCAGTTCTTC. This translates into CASSIGQNNEQFF.

The gene calls are TRBV2 and TRBJ1-1; no clear D gene. V lost 6 bases and J lost 10, with 12 bases in between. The CDR3 sequence is 11 residues long. The V gene's germline CDR1 is SNHLY and CDR2 FYNNEI. CDR3 coding DNA: TGTGCCAGCAGGCCGGAGGTTCGAGCTTTCTTT. It codes for CASRPEVRAFF.

This sequence joins TRBV6-5 and TRBJ1-2, with TRBD1 matching over 10 bases. V trimming: 2 bases; J trimming: 10 bases; junction bases outside the gene matches: 13. The germline CDR1 and CDR2 sequences are MNHEY and SVGAGI. The CDR3 runs 16 residues. The chain's CDR3 is CASSYRQGASGRVYTF. In nucleotides, the CDR3 is TGTGCCAGCAGTTACCGACAGGGGGCGTCTGGGAGGGTCTACACCTTC.

V gene TRBV25-1 combines with J gene TRBJ2-7; a weak D match, TRBD2 (6 bases). V was trimmed by 4 bases and J by 3 bases, leaving 13 bases between them. The CDR3 is made up of 14 amino acids. Germline CDR1 MGHDK, CDR2 SYGVNS. Here the CDR3 DNA reads TGTGCCAGCAGTGGCGGGACGGCAAACTACGAGCAGTACTTC. Encoded protein: CASSGGTANYEQYF.

This chain connects TRBV28 to TRBJ1-1, with unresolved D. Trimming pared 9 bases from V and 7 bases from J, leaving 18 bases between. CDR1 MDHEN and CDR2 SYDVKM come from the germline V gene. The CDR3 runs to 13 residues. CDR3 coding DNA: TGTGCCAGTTCCATTATGGGCGCGCTTGAAGCTTTCTTT. Its protein is CASSIMGALEAFF. Complete variable domain (other parts from reference TRBV28 and TRBJ1-1): DVKVTQSSRYLVKRTGEKVFLECVQDMDHENMFWYRQDPGLGLRLIYFSYDVKMKEKGDIPEGYSVSREKKERFSLILESASTNQTSMYLCASSIMGALEAFFGQGTRLTVV.

This clone was observed a few times. This chain uses TRBV2 with TRBJ2-2; 7 nucleotides line up with TRBD1. The CDR3 consists of 15 residues. CDR1 SNHLY and CDR2 FYNNEI come from the germline V gene. The J segment lost 2 bases and the V segment lost 8 bases, leaving 8 bases of the junction unmatched. This CDR3 reads CASLRQGVNTGELFF. The DNA for the CDR3 is TGTGCCAGCTTAAGACAGGGAGTAAACACCGGGGAGCTGTTTTTT.

The chain carries TRBV6-6 and TRBJ2-2; 12 bases align to TRBD1. The V segment lost 5 bases and the J segment 6 bases; nucleotides outside the gene matches: 4. CDR3 length: 15 amino acids. Germline V gene sequence: CDR1 MNHNY, CDR2 SVGAGI (reference sequence). The CDR3 loop is CASSNRDRGPGELFF. CDR3 nucleotides: TGTGCCAGCAGTAACCGGGACAGGGGGCCCGGGGAGCTGTTTTTT.

As DNA, the CDR3 is TGTGCCACCAGCAGAAACTCTGACAGGGTTGATCAGCCCCAGCATTTT. Amino acid sequence: CATSRNSDRVDQPQHF. The chain uses TRBV15 and TRBJ1-5; the match to TRBD1 covers 7 bases. CDR3 length: 16 amino acids. Losses at the gene ends were 2 bases for V and 5 bases for J; bases not matched to a gene: 9. Germline V gives CDR1 LNHNV, CDR2 YYDKDF (reference sequence). Together with reference TRBV15 and TRBJ1-5, the CDR3 gives the full variable domain: DAMVIQNPRYQVTQFGKPVTLSCSQTLNHNVMYWYQQKSSQAPKLLFHYYDKDFNNEADTPDNFQSRRPNTSFCFLDIRSPGLGDTAMYLCATSRNSDRVDQPQHFGDGTRLSIL.

This chain joins TRBV6-1 and TRBJ1-2, with 10 bases fitting TRBD1. Trimming removed 10 bases from V and 7 bases from J; junction bases left unmatched: 9. Germline assignment: CDR1 MNHNS and CDR2 SASEGT. CDR3 size: 13 residues. The CDR3, as DNA: TGTGCCACCCGACAGGGGGCGCGGGGTGGCTACACCTTC. It encodes CATRQGARGGYTF.

J is TRBJ1-1 and V is TRBV5-1, with D perhaps matching TRBD1 (6 bases). Germline CDR1 is SGHRS and CDR2 is YFSETQ. V shed 2 bases and J shed 1 base, with 12 bases lying between them. There are 15 residues in the CDR3. Here the CDR3 DNA reads TGCGCCAGCAGCTTACAGGACAGCCAGAACACTGAAGCTTTCTTT. This translates into CASSLQDSQNTEAFF.

CDR3 sequence (DNA): TGTGCCAGCAGTTTATCGGGGAGGTCAGCGACCTTGGGCACTGAAGCTTTCTTT. It codes for CASSLSGRSATLGTEAFF. The chain links TRBV27 to TRBJ1-1, with D unresolved. V was clipped by 0 bases and J by 4 bases, with 21 bases between them. Germline loops: CDR1 MNHEY, CDR2 SMNVEV (reference sequence). This CDR3 comprises 18 residues.